The subject of this entry is one TCR beta chain. Its antigen is not known. Researchers ran the PCR with 60 Vbeta and 13 Jbeta primers. Sequencing was performed with immunoSEQ multiplex PCR; in TCRdb, only in-frame clones are kept and a portion is missing. The sample has around 240,000 clones, 82% seen once. The sample belongs to a study of cytomegalovirus exposure and HLA in healthy donors. Study information: As an earlier analysis found, roughly 180 million T cells yielded 100 million to 130 million unique TCR beta sequences.

This CDR3 has 16 residues. Losses at the gene ends were 4 bases for V and 2 bases for J; bases not matched to a gene: 8. CDR1 and CDR2 from the germline V gene are SGHRS and YFSETQ. Study-level findings and limits: The study assumed roughly uniform donor sequencing depth for presence/absence analyses. Later work associated more than 15,000 TCR beta sequences with HLA alleles at 0.05 false discovery rate.

The chain is built from TRBV5-1 and TRBJ1-2; 10 bases map to TRBD1. The origin of this receptor is a woman in her thirties or forties in good health and CMV-seropositive. Sequenced input: PBMCs. CDR3 sequence (DNA): TGCGCCAGCAGCGCCGGGACAGGGGTCTTAAACTATGGCTACACCTTC. Residues: CASSAGTGVLNYGYTF.